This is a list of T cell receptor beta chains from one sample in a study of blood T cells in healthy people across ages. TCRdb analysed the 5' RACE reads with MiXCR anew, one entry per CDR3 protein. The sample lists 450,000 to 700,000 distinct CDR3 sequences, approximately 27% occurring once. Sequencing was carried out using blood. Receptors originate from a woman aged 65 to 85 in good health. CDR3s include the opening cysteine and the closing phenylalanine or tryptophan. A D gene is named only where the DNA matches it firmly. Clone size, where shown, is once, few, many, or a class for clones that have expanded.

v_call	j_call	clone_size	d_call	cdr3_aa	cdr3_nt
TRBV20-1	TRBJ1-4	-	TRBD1	CSAKTGGNEKLFF	TGCAGTGCTAAGACAGGGGGGAATGAAAAACTGTTTTTT
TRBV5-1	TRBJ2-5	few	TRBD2	CASSSSGGAVGETQYF	TGCGCCAGCAGCTCTAGCGGGGGGGCTGTTGGAGAGACCCAGTACTTC
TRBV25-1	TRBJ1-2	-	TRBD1	CASSERAMGVRGLRDYTF	TGTGCCAGCAGTGAAAGGGCAATGGGCGTCAGGGGGTTACGAGACTACACCTTC
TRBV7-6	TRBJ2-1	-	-	CASSLGTVNSYNEQFF	TGTGCCAGCAGCTTAGGGACAGTTAACTCCTACAATGAGCAGTTCTTC
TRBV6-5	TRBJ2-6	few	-	CAAQGTHSGANVLTF	TGTGCCGCTCAGGGCACCCACTCTGGGGCCAACGTCCTGACTTTC
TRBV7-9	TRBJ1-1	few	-	CASSLLGVDTEAFF	TGTGCCAGCAGCCTCTTGGGAGTGGACACTGAAGCTTTCTTT
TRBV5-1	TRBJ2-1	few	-	CASSASIGNEQFF	TGCGCCAGCAGCGCCTCCATCGGCAATGAGCAGTTCTTC
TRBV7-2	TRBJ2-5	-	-	CASSLFRGEETQYF	TGTGCCAGCAGCTTGTTCCGGGGTGAGGAGACCCAGTACTTC
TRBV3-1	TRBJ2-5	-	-	CASSPQRAGGETQYF	TGTGCCAGCAGCCCTCAAAGGGCAGGAGGGGAGACCCAGTACTTC
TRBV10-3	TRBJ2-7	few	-	CAISEPGTFEQYF	TGTGCCATCAGTGAACCCGGGACCTTCGAGCAGTACTTC
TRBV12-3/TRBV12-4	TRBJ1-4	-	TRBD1	CASRGQGGRNEKLFF	TGTGCCAGCAGAGGACAGGGGGGAAGAAATGAAAAACTGTTTTTT
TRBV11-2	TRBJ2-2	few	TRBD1	CASSLGTGTPGELFF	TGTGCCAGCAGCTTAGGGACAGGGACACCCGGGGAGCTGTTTTTT